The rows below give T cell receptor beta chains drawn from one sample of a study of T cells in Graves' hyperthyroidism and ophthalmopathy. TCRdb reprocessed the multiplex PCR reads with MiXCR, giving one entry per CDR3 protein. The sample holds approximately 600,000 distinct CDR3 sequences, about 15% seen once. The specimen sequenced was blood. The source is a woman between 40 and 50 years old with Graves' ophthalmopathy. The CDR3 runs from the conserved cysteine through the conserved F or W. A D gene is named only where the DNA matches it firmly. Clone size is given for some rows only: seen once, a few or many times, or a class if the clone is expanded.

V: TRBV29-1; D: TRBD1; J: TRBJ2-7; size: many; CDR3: CSVVVDRAYEQYF; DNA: TGCAGCGTTGTGGTGGACAGGGCCTACGAGCAGTACTTC
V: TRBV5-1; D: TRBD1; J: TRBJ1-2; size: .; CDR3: CASSLLDRGRYGYTF; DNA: TGCGCCAGCAGCCTTCTGGACAGGGGGCGTTATGGCTACACCTTC
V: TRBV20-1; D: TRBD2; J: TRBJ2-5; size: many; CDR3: CSARGTSGRHETQYF; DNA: TGCAGTGCTAGAGGGACTAGCGGGAGGCACGAGACCCAGTACTTC
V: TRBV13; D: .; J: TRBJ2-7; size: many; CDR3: CASSPSRSVYEQYF; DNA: TGTGCCAGCAGCCCCTCGCGGTCGGTCTACGAGCAGTACTTC
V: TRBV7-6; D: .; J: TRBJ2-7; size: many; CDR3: CASFEVAQGFLYEQYF; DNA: TGTGCCAGCTTCGAGGTGGCACAGGGATTTCTCTACGAGCAGTACTTC
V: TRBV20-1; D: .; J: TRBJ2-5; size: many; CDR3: CSAWGSGVAETQYF; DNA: TGCAGTGCTTGGGGTTCGGGAGTGGCAGAGACCCAGTACTTC
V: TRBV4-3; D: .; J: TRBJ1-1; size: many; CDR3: CASSQDKGGNTEAFF; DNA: TGCGCCAGCAGCCAAGATAAGGGGGGAAACACTGAAGCTTTCTTT
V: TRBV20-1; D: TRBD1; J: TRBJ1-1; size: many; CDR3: CSAPDRVFTEAFF; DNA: TGCAGTGCCCCCGACAGGGTCTTCACTGAAGCTTTCTTT
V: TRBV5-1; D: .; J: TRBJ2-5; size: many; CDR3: CASSPGLGSQETQYF; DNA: TGCGCCAGCAGCCCGGGACTGGGCAGTCAGGAGACCCAGTACTTC
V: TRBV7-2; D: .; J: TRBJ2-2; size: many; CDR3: CASSLVADTGELFF; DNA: TGTGCCAGCAGCTTAGTGGCGGACACCGGGGAGCTGTTTTTT
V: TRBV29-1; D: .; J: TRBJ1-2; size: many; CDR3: CSAKPDSDYGYTF; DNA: TGCAGCGCCAAGCCTGACAGTGACTATGGCTACACCTTC
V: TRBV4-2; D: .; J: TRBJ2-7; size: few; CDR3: CASSQPNSGEQYF; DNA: TGTGCCAGCAGCCAACCCAATTCGGGCGAGCAGTACTTC
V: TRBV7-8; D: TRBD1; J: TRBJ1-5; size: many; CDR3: CASSLAGQNQPQHF; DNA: TGTGCCAGCAGCTTAGCGGGACAGAATCAGCCCCAGCATTTT
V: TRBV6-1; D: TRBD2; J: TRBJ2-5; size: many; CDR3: CASSLAGSGETQYF; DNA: TGTGCCAGCAGTCTAGCGGGATCGGGTGAGACCCAGTACTTC
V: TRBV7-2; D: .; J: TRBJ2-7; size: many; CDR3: CASSFLPVYEQYF; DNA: TGTGCCAGCAGCTTCCTCCCTGTGTACGAGCAGTACTTC
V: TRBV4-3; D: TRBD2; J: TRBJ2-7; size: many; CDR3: CASSQTTSGSYEQYF; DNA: TGCGCCAGCAGCCAGACGACTAGCGGCTCCTACGAGCAGTACTTC
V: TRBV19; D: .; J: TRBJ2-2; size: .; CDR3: CASTPFRVNGELFF; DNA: TGTGCCAGTACCCCTTTCCGTGTTAACGGGGAGCTGTTTTTT
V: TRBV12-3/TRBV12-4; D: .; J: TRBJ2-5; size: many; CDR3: CASRHFQETQYF; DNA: TGTGCCAGCCGGCACTTCCAAGAGACCCAGTACTTC
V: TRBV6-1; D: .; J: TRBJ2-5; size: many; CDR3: CASSPPTVSGETQYF; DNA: TGTGCCAGCTCCCCTCCGACAGTCTCAGGGGAGACCCAGTACTTC
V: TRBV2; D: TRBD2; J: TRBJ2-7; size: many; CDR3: CASRSGTSTFEQYF; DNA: TGTGCCAGCAGGTCGGGGACTAGCACCTTCGAGCAGTACTTC
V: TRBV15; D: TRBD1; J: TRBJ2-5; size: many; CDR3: CATTAEGAEETQYF; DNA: TGTGCCACGACTGCTGAGGGGGCTGAAGAGACCCAGTACTTC
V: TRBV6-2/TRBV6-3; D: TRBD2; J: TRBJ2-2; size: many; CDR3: CASSYSGFAGVGTGELFF; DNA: TGTGCCAGCAGTTACTCGGGGTTCGCGGGAGTAGGCACCGGGGAGCTGTTTTTT
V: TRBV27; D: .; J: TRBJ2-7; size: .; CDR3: CASSEHNPYGQYF; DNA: TGTGCCAGCAGTGAGCACAACCCCTACGGGCAGTACTTC
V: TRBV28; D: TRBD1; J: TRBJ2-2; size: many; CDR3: CASSLSGTGGTGELFF; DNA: TGTGCCAGCAGTTTGTCCGGGACAGGGGGCACCGGGGAGCTGTTTTTT
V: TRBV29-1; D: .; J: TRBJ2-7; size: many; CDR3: CSVEDTTYEQYF; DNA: TGCAGCGTTGAGGACACAACCTACGAGCAGTACTTC
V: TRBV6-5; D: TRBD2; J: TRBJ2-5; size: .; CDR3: CASSSDGREETQYF; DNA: TGTGCCAGCAGTTCTGACGGGAGGGAAGAGACCCAGTACTTC
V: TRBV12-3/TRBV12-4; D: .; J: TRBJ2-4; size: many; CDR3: CASSFLGNTVQYF; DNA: TGTGCCAGCAGTTTTCTAGGGAATACTGTTCAGTACTTC
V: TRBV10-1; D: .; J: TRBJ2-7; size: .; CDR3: CASSELTGGEQYF; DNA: TGCGCCAGCAGTGAGTTGACAGGCGGTGAGCAGTACTTC
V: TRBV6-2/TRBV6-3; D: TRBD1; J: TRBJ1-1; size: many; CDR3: CASTDPGQGLTEAFF; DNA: TGTGCCAGCACCGACCCGGGACAGGGTCTAACTGAAGCTTTCTTT
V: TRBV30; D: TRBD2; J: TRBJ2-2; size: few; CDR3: CAWTLRGKNTGELFF; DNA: TGTGCCTGGACTCTGCGGGGGAAGAACACCGGGGAGCTGTTTTTT
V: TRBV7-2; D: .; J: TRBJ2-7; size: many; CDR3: CASSLGTEAGEQYF; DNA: TGTGCCAGCAGCTTAGGCACCGAAGCTGGCGAGCAGTACTTC
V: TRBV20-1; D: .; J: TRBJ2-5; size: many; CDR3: CSARMDRQETQYF; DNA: TGCAGTGCTAGAATGGACCGTCAAGAGACCCAGTACTTC
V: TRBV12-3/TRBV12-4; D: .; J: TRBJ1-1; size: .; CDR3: CASSLGELMDFMNTEAFF; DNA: TGTGCCAGCAGTTTAGGGGAACTCATGGATTTCATGAACACTGAAGCTTTCTTT
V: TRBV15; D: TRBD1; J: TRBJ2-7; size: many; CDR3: CATSRQYGTGADEQYF; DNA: TGTGCCACCAGCAGACAGTACGGGACAGGTGCGGACGAGCAGTACTTC
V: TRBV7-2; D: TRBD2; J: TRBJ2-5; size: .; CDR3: CASSLDPSGIETQYF; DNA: TGTGCCAGCAGCTTAGACCCTAGCGGGATAGAGACCCAGTACTTC
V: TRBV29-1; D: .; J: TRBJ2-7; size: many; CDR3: CSVASGGPYEQYF; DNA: TGCAGCGTTGCGTCCGGGGGGCCCTACGAGCAGTACTTC
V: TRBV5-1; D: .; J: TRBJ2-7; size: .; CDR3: CASSLVWAREQYF; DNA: TGCGCCAGCAGCTTGGTATGGGCGCGCGAGCAGTACTTC
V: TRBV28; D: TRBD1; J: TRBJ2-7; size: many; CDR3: CASSFGAGGGPSSYEQYF; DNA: TGTGCCAGCAGTTTTGGGGCAGGGGGTGGGCCTAGCTCCTACGAGCAGTACTTC
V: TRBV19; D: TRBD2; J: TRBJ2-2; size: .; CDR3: CASKEREAGELFF; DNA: TGTGCCAGTAAAGAGCGGGAGGCCGGGGAGCTGTTTTTT
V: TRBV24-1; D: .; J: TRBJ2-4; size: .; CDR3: CATSDPLRGAQYF; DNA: TGTGCCACCAGTGATCCGCTGAGGGGGGCTCAGTACTTC
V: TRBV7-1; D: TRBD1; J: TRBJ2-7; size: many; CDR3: CASSSPLRPQGALSSYEQYF; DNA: TGTGCCAGCAGCTCCCCACTTCGACCACAGGGGGCTTTGAGCTCCTACGAGCAGTACTTC
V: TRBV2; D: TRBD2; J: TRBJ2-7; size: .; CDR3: CASRGGLAVYEQYF; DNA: TGTGCCAGCAGGGGAGGACTAGCGGTCTACGAGCAGTACTTC
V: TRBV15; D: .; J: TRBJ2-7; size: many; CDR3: CATSRDPTTGREQYF; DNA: TGTGCCACCAGCAGAGATCCCACTACTGGCCGGGAGCAGTACTTC
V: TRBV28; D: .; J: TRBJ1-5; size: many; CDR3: CASRRDANQPQHF; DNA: TGTGCCAGCAGAAGGGACGCCAATCAGCCCCAGCATTTT
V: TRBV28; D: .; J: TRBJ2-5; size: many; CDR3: CASSLSSRGQETQYF; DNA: TGTGCCAGCAGTTTATCTAGCAGGGGACAAGAGACCCAGTACTTC